The 23 T cell receptor beta chains below were found in one sample sequenced in a study of OX40 agonist ivuxolimab in advanced cancers. TCRdb's table, derived via immunoSEQ multiplex PCR, lists solely in-frame clones and lacks some. The data show 50,000 to 70,000 clones, with 93% seen just once and around 18% held by the top ten. The sample in question was CD4+ or CD8+ T cells sorted from blood, obtained in a trial of the OX40 agonist ivuxolimab. The receptors here all came from an adult with an advanced solid tumor such as melanoma, head and neck, liver or kidney cancer.

V and J are TRBV19 and TRBJ2-2; TRBD1 matches at 8 bases. The length of the CDR3 is 18 residues. Germline loops: CDR1 LNHDA, CDR2 SQIVND (reference sequence). V was pared by 0 bases and J by 4 bases, with 10 bases of the junction left unmatched. The CDR3, as DNA: TGTGCCAGTAGTATAGATCTCCCAGGACAGGGAGGCACCGGGGAGCTGTTTTTT. Translation gives CASSIDLPGQGGTGELFF.

V is TRBV28 and J is TRBJ2-2; perhaps TRBD1 as D (5 bases). V gave up 4 bases and J gave up 5 bases, with 14 bases separating them. There are 15 residues in the CDR3. Germline CDR1 and CDR2: MDHEN and SYDVKM. The CDR3 loop is CASSSGIKWTGELFF. The CDR3, as DNA: TGTGCCAGCAGTTCAGGGATTAAGTGGACCGGGGAGCTGTTTTTT.

The chain has TRBV28 and TRBJ2-1; a weak D match, TRBD1 (5 bases). The length of the CDR3 is 14 residues. Germline loops: CDR1 MDHEN, CDR2 SYDVKM. Trimming removed 6 bases at V and 5 bases at J, with 14 bases between. The CDR3 here is CASSRRTKDNEQFF. CDR3 nucleotides: TGTGCCAGCAGCCGCCGGACAAAGGACAATGAGCAGTTCTTC.

The CDR3 DNA reads as TGCGCCAGCCGGTGGGCGTGGGAGAACACCGGGGAGCTGTTTTTT. Translating it yields CASRWAWENTGELFF. V is TRBV4-3 and J is TRBJ2-2; D unclear. This CDR3 comprises 15 residues. Germline V gives CDR1 LGHNA, CDR2 YSLEER. Trimming removed 8 bases at V and 1 base at J, with 14 bases between.

This clone showed up just once. The chain joins TRBV5-5 to TRBJ2-2; D unresolved. V lost 3 bases to trimming and J lost 8 bases, with 5 bases between them. The CDR3 runs to 11 residues. CDR1 is SGHKS and CDR2 is YYEKEE in the germline V gene (reference sequence). The CDR3 DNA is TGTGCCAGCAGCTACGGGGGGGAGCTGTTTTTT. This translates into CASSYGGELFF.

The V gene is TRBV4-1, the J gene TRBJ2-1, with D possibly being TRBD1 (6 bases). CDR1 MGHRA and CDR2 YSYEKL come from the germline V gene. The CDR3 is 15 residues long. V was pared by 3 bases and J by 4 bases, with 13 bases between. CDR3 region: CASSQAGTRYNEQFF. CDR3 bases: TGCGCCAGCAGCCAGGCCGGGACACGTTACAATGAGCAGTTCTTC.

The chain recombines TRBV20-1 with TRBJ2-1; D gene uncertain. The CDR3 runs to 9 residues. Between the trimmed V and J ends, which lost 3 bases and 8 bases, there was a span of 2 bases. Per germline, CDR1 DFQATT and CDR2 SNEGSKA (reference sequence). CDR3 coding DNA: TGCAGTGCTAGTCATGAGCAGTTCTTC. Its protein is CSASHEQFF.

The chain links TRBV6-5 to TRBJ2-1; D is ambiguous. The V end lost 2 bases, the J end lost 8 bases, and 10 bases lay between the germline ends. The CDR3 extends over 13 amino acids. Looked up from germline, CDR1 is MNHEY and CDR2 is SVGAGI. CDR3: CASSYDLRDEQFF. In nucleotides, the CDR3 is TGTGCCAGCAGTTACGACTTGAGAGATGAGCAGTTCTTC.

The count of this clone is one. The chain has TRBV28 and TRBJ2-3; 10 bases are a match to TRBD1. The J segment lost 6 bases and the V segment lost 3 bases, leaving 6 bases of the junction unmatched. From germline, CDR1 is MDHEN and CDR2 SYDVKM. This CDR3 comprises 15 residues. The CDR3 here is CASSFGGTGEDTQYF. In nucleotides, the CDR3 is TGTGCCAGCAGTTTTGGGGGGACAGGGGAGGATACGCAGTATTTT. Looking up the rest from reference TRBV28 and TRBJ2-3 gives the full variable domain: DVKVTQSSRYLVKRTGEKVFLECVQDMDHENMFWYRQDPGLGLRLIYFSYDVKMKEKGDIPEGYSVSREKKERFSLILESASTNQTSMYLCASSFGGTGEDTQYFGPGTRLTVL.

The chain couples TRBV9 to TRBJ2-3; D remains unclear. CDR3 length: 15 residues. The germline V and J ends were trimmed by 0 bases and 4 bases, with 12 bases remaining between them. Germline V gene lookup returns CDR1 SGDLS and CDR2 YYNGEE. CDR3 DNA: TGTGCCAGCAGCGTAGGGCTAGTGAGGCCAGATACGCAGTATTTT. Translating it yields CASSVGLVRPDTQYF.

The J gene is TRBJ2-3, the V gene TRBV4-2; TRBD2 might be the D (6 bases). Germline CDR1 LGHNA, CDR2 YNFKEQ. The CDR3 is 17 residues long. V gave up 4 bases and J gave up 2 bases, with 19 bases separating them. CDR3 sequence reads: CASSRTSSLTNTDTQYF. CDR3 nucleotides: TGTGCCAGCAGCCGAACTAGCAGCCTCACGAACACAGATACGCAGTATTTT.

The CDR3 here is CASSQVAGRRGTGELFF. For the CDR3, the DNA is TGCGCCAGCAGCCAAGTCGCGGGGAGACGGGGGACCGGGGAGCTGTTTTTT. The chain is built from TRBV4-1 and TRBJ2-2; possibly TRBD2 for D (6 bases). This CDR3 is 17 amino acids long. The germline gives CDR1 MGHRA, CDR2 YSYEKL. V was trimmed by 1 base and J by 5 bases, leaving 17 bases between them.

J is TRBJ2-2 and V is TRBV29-1; D gene ambiguous. CDR3 length: 12 amino acids. The germline V and J ends were trimmed by 4 bases and 3 bases, with 6 bases remaining between them. Germline V gene sequence: CDR1 SQVTM, CDR2 ANQGSEA. The CDR3 nucleotides read TGCAGCGTTGTCCTCTACACCGGGGAGCTGTTTTTT. Encoded protein: CSVVLYTGELFF.

V usage is TRBV10-1 and J usage is TRBJ2-1; TRBD1 agrees at 11 bases. The CDR3 has 15 residues. Germline loops: CDR1 WNHNN, CDR2 SYGVQD (reference sequence). Losses at the gene ends were 2 bases for V and 6 bases for J; bases not matched to a gene: 3. DNA of the CDR3: TGCGCCAGCAGTGAGGGGACAGGGGGGGTCAATGAGCAGTTCTTC. Amino acids: CASSEGTGGVNEQFF.

The genes are TRBV4-3 and TRBJ1-4; D is undetermined. Germline CDR1 reads LGHNA; CDR2 reads YSLEER. The CDR3 extends over 15 amino acids. Trimming shortened V by 2 bases and J by 8 bases, and 15 bases separated the two germline ends. The CDR3 DNA reads as TGCGCCAGCAGCCAATCACAAGGTTTAGGGGAAAAACTGTTTTTT. Translating it yields CASSQSQGLGEKLFF.

The chain is built from TRBV28 and TRBJ2-3; tentatively, D is TRBD1 (6 bases). Germline CDR1 MDHEN, CDR2 SYDVKM. The V end lost 5 bases, the J end lost 6 bases, and 36 bases lay between the germline ends. The CDR3 sequence is 21 residues long. The CDR3 sequence is CASSITPRQAEASTRGDTQYF. The CDR3 coding sequence is TGTGCCAGCAGTATTACCCCCCGGCAGGCGGAGGCTAGCACCAGGGGTGATACGCAGTATTTT.

The chain carries TRBV13 and TRBJ2-1; 8 bases line up with TRBD2. The CDR3 loop spans 16 amino acids. The junction had 9 bases not matched to a gene; V was cut back by 5 bases and J by 3 bases. CDR1 is PRHDT and CDR2 is FYEKMQ in the germline V gene (reference sequence). The CDR3 DNA follows: TGTGCCAGCAGCCCCCTCAGAAGCGGGGGCTACAATGAGCAGTTCTTC. It specifies CASSPLRSGGYNEQFF.

The chain uses TRBV19 and TRBJ2-7; 13 bases agree with TRBD2. Germline trimming cut 4 bases from V and 1 base from J; bases unmatched to any gene: 10. Germline CDR1 LNHDA, CDR2 SQIVND (reference sequence). CDR3 length equals 18 residues. CDR3 loop: CASSSGLAGVGESYEQYF. DNA for the CDR3: TGTGCCAGTAGTAGCGGACTAGCGGGAGTGGGAGAGTCCTACGAGCAGTACTTC.

This clone was seen a single time. The DNA for the CDR3 is TGTGCCAGCAGCCCAGACGCGGCGTGGCCCCAGCATTTT. It translates to CASSPDAAWPQHF. The chain employs TRBV9 and TRBJ1-5; D gene uncertain. CDR3 size: 13 residues. The V and J ends lost 4 bases and 9 bases respectively, with 14 bases between them. The germline gives CDR1 SGDLS, CDR2 YYNGEE.

The chain carries TRBV7-9 and TRBJ2-3, with 8 positions matching TRBD2. The CDR3 has 17 residues. V gave up 1 base and J gave up 0 bases; unmatched junction bases: 6. Per the germline V gene, CDR1 is SEHNR and CDR2 is FQNEAQ (reference sequence). In DNA, the CDR3 is TGTGCCAGCAGCTTAGGGGGCAGCGGGGGAAGCACAGATACGCAGTATTTT. It codes for CASSLGGSGGSTDTQYF.

The CDR3 coding sequence is TGTGCTAGTGGTTTGGCCCGACAGGGTGCTAATGAAAAACTGTTTTTT. Translated, it gives CASGLARQGANEKLFF. The V and J genes are TRBV12-5 and TRBJ1-4; TRBD1 matches at 7 bases. The CDR3 loop spans 16 amino acids. In germline, CDR1 is LGHNT, CDR2 FRNRAP. With V trimmed by 1 base and J by 3 bases, 5 bases remained unmatched. The full variable domain, in which reference TRBV12-5 and TRBJ1-4 provide the parts outside the CDR3, is DARVTQTPRHKVTEMGQEVTMRCQPILGHNTVFWYRQTMMQGLELLAYFRNRAPLDDSGMPKDRFSAEMPDATLATLKIQPSEPRDSAVYFCASGLARQGANEKLFFGSGTQLSVL.

V is TRBV9 and J is TRBJ1-2; 7 bases line up with TRBD1. V gave up 4 bases and J gave up 0 bases; unmatched junction bases: 9. Germline assignment: CDR1 SGDLS and CDR2 YYNGEE. This CDR3 spans 16 amino acids. The chain's CDR3 is CASSSGTEFTNYGYTF. CDR3 DNA sequence: TGTGCCAGCAGCTCCGGGACAGAGTTTACTAACTATGGCTACACCTTC.

The CDR3 bases are TGTGCCAGCAGCTTGCCGGGACTAGCTGTGAGCTCCTACAATGAGCAGTTCTTC. Translated: CASSLPGLAVSSYNEQFF. The V gene is TRBV5-4, the J gene TRBJ2-1; TRBD2 matches at 9 bases. The junction had 8 bases not matched to a gene; V was cut back by 1 base and J by 0 bases. The germline gives CDR1 SGHNT, CDR2 YYREEE (reference sequence). The CDR3 spans 18 residues.